Listed below are T cell receptor beta chains from one sample, sequenced in a study of T cells in Graves' hyperthyroidism and ophthalmopathy. TCRdb analysed the multiplex PCR reads with MiXCR anew, one entry per CDR3 protein. The sample lists approximately 420,000 distinct CDR3 sequences; roughly an eighth were seen once. Sequencing was done on a sample of blood. All receptors come from a woman between 18 and 30 years old with Graves' hyperthyroidism. Both conserved end residues are part of each CDR3. D genes are given only for firm matches. Part of the rows lack a size; the others show once, few, many or a class for expanded clones.

V gene: TRBV28
D gene: TRBD1
J gene: TRBJ1-2
clone size: few
CDR3 DNA: TGTGCCAGCAGCCCCGCCGGAGGCGGACAGGGGGACTATGGCTACACCTTC
CDR3 protein: CASSPAGGGQGDYGYTF

V gene: TRBV19
D gene: NA
J gene: TRBJ2-1
clone size: few
CDR3 DNA: TGTGCCAGTACCCCCCGGGATCTAAAGAAGGATGAGCAGTTCTTC
CDR3 protein: CASTPRDLKKDEQFF

V gene: TRBV28
D gene: TRBD1
J gene: TRBJ1-1
clone size: few
CDR3 DNA: TGTGCCAGCAGTTCAAACGACAGGGGTATGACTTTCTTT
CDR3 protein: CASSSNDRGMTFF

V gene: TRBV9
D gene: NA
J gene: TRBJ1-1
clone size: few
CDR3 DNA: TGTGCCAGCAGGCCGCAGGCGCTGAACACTGAAGCTTTCTTT
CDR3 protein: CASRPQALNTEAFF

V gene: TRBV28
D gene: TRBD1
J gene: TRBJ1-1
clone size: many
CDR3 DNA: TGTGCCCTAACTGAGACAGGGGACATGAACACTGAAGCTTTCTTT
CDR3 protein: CALTETGDMNTEAFF

V gene: TRBV6-2/TRBV6-3
D gene: NA
J gene: TRBJ2-2
clone size: many
CDR3 DNA: TGTGCCAGCAGTTACTCGGAGACCGAGAACACCGGGGAGCTGTTTTTT
CDR3 protein: CASSYSETENTGELFF

V gene: TRBV11-1
D gene: NA
J gene: TRBJ2-7
clone size: many
CDR3 DNA: TGTGCCAGCAGCCTCGTCCCCGGGACTCCCTACGAGCAGTACTTC
CDR3 protein: CASSLVPGTPYEQYF

V gene: TRBV5-4
D gene: NA
J gene: TRBJ2-3
clone size: NA
CDR3 DNA: TGTGCCAGCAGCTTGGCCTCGGGAGGCACAGATACGCAGTATTTT
CDR3 protein: CASSLASGGTDTQYF

V gene: TRBV12-3/TRBV12-4
D gene: NA
J gene: TRBJ2-1
clone size: many
CDR3 DNA: TGTGCCAGCAGTCGCGTTGGCCTAAAGGGCAATGAGCAGTTCTTC
CDR3 protein: CASSRVGLKGNEQFF

V gene: TRBV7-2
D gene: NA
J gene: TRBJ2-7
clone size: NA
CDR3 DNA: TGTGCCAGCAGCTTAGCATGGTCAACGGTGGGGCAGTACTTC
CDR3 protein: CASSLAWSTVGQYF